These T cell receptor beta chains were read from a single sample in a study of T-cell reconstitution after alpha-beta-depleted transplantation in children. TCRdb itself ran the PCR reads through MiXCR, one entry per CDR3 protein. The repertoire holds 670,000 or so distinct CDR3 sequences, with around 12% as singletons. The input for sequencing was PBMCs, taken before TCRalphabeta/CD19-depleted stem cell transplant. Every receptor here comes from a girl aged 2-10 years with congenital amegakaryocytic thrombocytopenia, due to receive a stem cell transplant. Each CDR3 is given with its conserved first and last residue. Each record gives: J gene, clone size, V gene, D gene, CDR3 protein, CDR3 DNA. D genes are given only for firm matches. A clone size is listed for some rows: how often the clone was seen (once, few, many), or a class if it is expanded.

>TRBJ2-7|few|TRBV29-1|-
CSAFKQGAYEQYF
TGCAGCGCTTTCAAGCAGGGCGCCTACGAGCAGTACTTC
>TRBJ2-3|-|TRBV9|TRBD2
CASSVHGLAGGDTQYF
TGTGCCAGCAGCGTCCACGGACTAGCGGGAGGGGATACGCAGTATTTT
>TRBJ2-3|-|TRBV5-1|TRBD2
CASSLNGRGTDTQYF
TGCGCCAGCAGCTTGAACGGGAGGGGCACAGATACGCAGTATTTT
>TRBJ2-1|few|TRBV12-3/TRBV12-4|TRBD1
CASSNMDRANEQFF
TGTGCCAGCAGCAACATGGACAGGGCTAATGAGCAGTTCTTC
>TRBJ2-3|many|TRBV20-1|-
CSAAPAGATDTQYF
TGCAGTGCAGCTCCTGCGGGGGCCACAGATACGCAGTATTTT
>TRBJ2-2|-|TRBV27|-
CASKSSYGTINGELFF
TGTGCCAGCAAGTCGTCGTATGGGACGATCAACGGGGAGCTGTTTTTT
>TRBJ1-5|many|TRBV12-3/TRBV12-4|TRBD1
CASSSGQGIVQPQHF
TGTGCCAGCAGTTCCGGACAGGGGATAGTTCAGCCCCAGCATTTT
>TRBJ2-1|-|TRBV6-1|TRBD2
CASSELAAESNEQFF
TGTGCCAGCAGTGAACTAGCGGCGGAGTCGAACGAGCAGTTCTTC
>TRBJ2-5|many|TRBV6-5|TRBD2
CASSYLAGGQETQYF
TGTGCCAGCAGTTACTTAGCGGGAGGACAAGAGACCCAGTACTTC
>TRBJ1-6|-|TRBV7-9|-
CASTWGGSSNSPLHF
TGTGCCAGCACCTGGGGGGGCTCTTCTAATTCACCCCTCCACTTT
>TRBJ2-3|-|TRBV11-2|-
CASSLWPASTDTQYF
TGTGCCAGCAGCTTATGGCCAGCTAGCACAGATACGCAGTATTTT
>TRBJ2-3|few|TRBV7-2|TRBD2
CASTEGLVTDTQYF
TGTGCCAGCACCGAGGGACTAGTGACAGATACGCAGTATTTT
>TRBJ2-5|-|TRBV29-1|-
CSVVGTLIETQYF
TGCAGCGTTGTGGGCACCCTTATCGAGACCCAGTACTTC
>TRBJ2-1|many|TRBV12-3/TRBV12-4|-
CASSRGNEQFF
TGTGCCAGCAGTAGGGGGAATGAGCAGTTCTTC
>TRBJ2-1|few|TRBV30|-
CASSRGVLYNEQFF
TGTGCCTCCTCCCGCGGAGTTCTCTACAATGAGCAGTTCTTC
>TRBJ1-2|many|TRBV20-1|-
CSARGSTGTVSNYGYTF
TGCAGTGCTAGAGGCTCGACGGGCACTGTTTCAAACTATGGCTACACCTTC
>TRBJ2-2|many|TRBV12-3/TRBV12-4|-
CASSRTESVTGELFF
TGTGCCAGCAGTCGAACCGAATCAGTAACCGGGGAGCTGTTTTTT
>TRBJ2-7|once|TRBV3-1|TRBD2
CASSQASPGAGVIYEQYF
TGTGCCAGCAGCCAAGCTTCACCTGGAGCGGGAGTCATCTACGAGCAGTACTTC
>TRBJ2-7|many|TRBV6-6|-
CASSRNYEQYF
TGTGCCAGCAGCCGTAACTACGAGCAGTACTTC
>TRBJ2-1|-|TRBV15|-
CATSQVGRGPYNEQFF
TGTGCCACCAGCCAGGTCGGGAGAGGGCCCTACAATGAGCAGTTCTTC
>TRBJ2-1|many|TRBV3-1|-
CASSQEVTTRTNNEQFF
TGTGCCAGCAGCCAAGAAGTGACCACTCGAACAAACAATGAGCAGTTCTTC
>TRBJ1-1|many|TRBV7-9|-
CASSLMLSEAFF
TGTGCCAGCAGCTTAATGCTTTCTGAAGCTTTCTTT
>TRBJ2-1|few|TRBV20-1|TRBD2
CSARDLSGSIGKDEQFF
TGCAGTGCTAGAGATCTGAGCGGGAGTATAGGCAAGGATGAGCAGTTCTTC
>TRBJ1-6|-|TRBV6-1|-
CASKQGSYLRDNSPLHF
TGTGCCAGCAAACAGGGCTCTTACCTCCGTGATAATTCACCCCTCCACTTT
>TRBJ2-1|many|TRBV10-3|-
CAISLVFEGYNEQFF
TGTGCCATCAGTTTGGTATTTGAGGGGTACAATGAGCAGTTCTTC
>TRBJ2-7|few|TRBV11-2|TRBD1
CASSLGTGGSDYHYEQYF
TGTGCCAGCAGCTTAGGGACAGGGGGCTCAGATTACCACTACGAGCAGTACTTC
>TRBJ2-1|-|TRBV30|TRBD2
CAWSGPSGRLFNEQFF
TGTGCCTGGAGTGGGCCTAGCGGGAGACTCTTCAATGAGCAGTTCTTC
>TRBJ1-1|many|TRBV29-1|-
CSVIAPRFEGLGTEAFF
TGCAGCGTAATAGCTCCGAGGTTTGAGGGGCTGGGCACTGAAGCTTTCTTT
>TRBJ2-1|-|TRBV5-1|TRBD2
CASSLRLAGSGNEQFF
TGCGCCAGCAGCCTACGGTTAGCGGGGAGCGGCAATGAGCAGTTCTTC
>TRBJ1-1|-|TRBV5-1|-
CASSLDRRARTEAFF
TGCGCCAGCAGCTTGGATCGCAGGGCAAGGACTGAAGCTTTCTTT
>TRBJ2-7|many|TRBV12-3/TRBV12-4|-
CANRREQYF
TGTGCCAACAGAAGGGAGCAGTACTTC
>TRBJ2-4|many|TRBV12-3/TRBV12-4|-
CASSYDPGFPINIQYF
TGTGCCAGCAGTTATGACCCGGGTTTCCCCATCAACATTCAGTACTTC
>TRBJ2-6|few|TRBV5-1|TRBD1
CASSFTGAGANVLTF
TGCGCCAGCAGTTTTACAGGGGCTGGGGCCAACGTCCTGACTTTC
>TRBJ2-7|-|TRBV20-1|TRBD2
CSATSGKPPYEQYF
TGCAGTGCTACCAGCGGGAAACCCCCCTACGAGCAGTACTTC
>TRBJ2-7|-|TRBV20-1|-
CSARVGGEHPSYEQYF
TGCAGTGCTAGGGTTGGAGGCGAACACCCATCCTACGAGCAGTACTTC
>TRBJ2-1|many|TRBV29-1|TRBD1
CSVMGQNEQFF
TGCAGCGTCATGGGACAGAATGAGCAGTTCTTC
>TRBJ2-7|-|TRBV5-1|TRBD2
CASSLALSAGGPHEQYF
TGCGCCAGCAGCCTAGCTCTATCGGCGGGAGGGCCCCACGAGCAGTACTTC
>TRBJ2-1|few|TRBV30|-
CAWGTATNEQFF
TGTGCCTGGGGGACCGCAACCAATGAGCAGTTCTTC
>TRBJ1-1|many|TRBV20-1|-
CSARGSGFITEAFF
TGCAGTGCTAGAGGGTCGGGGTTTATCACTGAAGCTTTCTTT
>TRBJ2-2|few|TRBV5-1|-
CASSLEDPSTGELFF
TGCGCCAGCAGCTTGGAGGACCCCAGCACCGGGGAGCTGTTTTTT
>TRBJ1-6|many|TRBV12-3/TRBV12-4|-
CASSLGQGRSPLHF
TGTGCCAGCAGTTTAGGTCAGGGGCGTTCACCCCTCCACTTT
>TRBJ2-7|many|TRBV11-2|TRBD2
CASSLVRLAGTEQYF
TGTGCCAGCAGCTTAGTTAGACTAGCGGGAACAGAGCAGTACTTC
>TRBJ2-4|many|TRBV20-1|-
CSPGPLLAKNIQYF
TGCAGTCCTGGACCCCTCCTAGCCAAAAACATTCAGTACTTC
>TRBJ2-1|once|TRBV12-3/TRBV12-4|TRBD2
CAISPRFSRTGGKDNEQFF
TGTGCCATCAGTCCTAGGTTTTCAAGGACGGGAGGGAAGGACAATGAGCAGTTCTTC
>TRBJ2-3|few|TRBV10-3|-
CAISESQGEDTQYF
TGTGCCATCAGTGAGTCCCAGGGAGAGGATACGCAGTATTTT
>TRBJ2-3|-|TRBV12-3/TRBV12-4|TRBD2
CASRGLAGARSLDTQYF
TGTGCCAGCAGGGGACTAGCGGGAGCCCGCTCCCTCGATACGCAGTATTTT
>TRBJ1-2|many|TRBV20-1|-
CSARVGNGYTF
TGCAGTGCCCGGGTGGGGAATGGCTACACCTTC
>TRBJ1-3|few|TRBV7-9|-
CASSRPEMGNTIYF
TGTGCCAGCAGCCGCCCCGAGATGGGAAACACCATATATTTT
>TRBJ1-4|many|TRBV29-1|TRBD1
CSVEATGGDEKLFF
TGCAGCGTTGAAGCGACAGGGGGCGATGAAAAACTGTTTTTT
>TRBJ2-2|few|TRBV29-1|TRBD2
CSVELAGGTGELFF
TGCAGCGTTGAATTAGCGGGAGGCACCGGGGAGCTGTTTTTT
>TRBJ2-5|-|TRBV5-1|-
CASSSYSGEETQYF
TGCGCCAGCAGTTCCTACTCGGGGGAGGAGACCCAGTACTTC